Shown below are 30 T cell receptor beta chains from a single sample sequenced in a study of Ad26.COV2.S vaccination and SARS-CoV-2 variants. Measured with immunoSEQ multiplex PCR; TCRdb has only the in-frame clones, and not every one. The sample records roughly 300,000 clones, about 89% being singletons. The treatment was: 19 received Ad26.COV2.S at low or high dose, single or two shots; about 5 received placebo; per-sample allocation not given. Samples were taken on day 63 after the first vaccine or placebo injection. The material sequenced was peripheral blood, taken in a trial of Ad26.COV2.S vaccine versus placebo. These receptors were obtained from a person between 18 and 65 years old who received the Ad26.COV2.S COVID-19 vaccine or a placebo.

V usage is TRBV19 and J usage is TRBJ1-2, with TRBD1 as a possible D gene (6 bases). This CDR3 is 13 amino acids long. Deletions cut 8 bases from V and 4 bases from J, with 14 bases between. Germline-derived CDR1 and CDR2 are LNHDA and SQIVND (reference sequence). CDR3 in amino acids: CASSRTAPYGYTF. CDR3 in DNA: TGTGCCAGTTCCCGGACAGCACCCTATGGCTACACCTTC.

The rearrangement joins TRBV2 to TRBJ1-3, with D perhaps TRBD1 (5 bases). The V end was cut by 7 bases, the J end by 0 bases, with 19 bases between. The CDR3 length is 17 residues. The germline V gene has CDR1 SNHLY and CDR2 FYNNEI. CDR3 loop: CASTQGMTASSGNTIYF. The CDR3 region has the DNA TGTGCCAGCACGCAGGGCATGACAGCCAGCTCTGGAAACACCATATATTTT.

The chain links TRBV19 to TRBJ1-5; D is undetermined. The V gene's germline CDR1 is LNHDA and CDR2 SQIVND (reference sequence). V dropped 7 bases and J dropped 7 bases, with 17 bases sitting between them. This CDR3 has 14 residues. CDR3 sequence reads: CASTSQPRRQPQHF. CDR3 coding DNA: TGTGCCAGTACCTCCCAACCCCGCAGGCAGCCCCAGCATTTT.

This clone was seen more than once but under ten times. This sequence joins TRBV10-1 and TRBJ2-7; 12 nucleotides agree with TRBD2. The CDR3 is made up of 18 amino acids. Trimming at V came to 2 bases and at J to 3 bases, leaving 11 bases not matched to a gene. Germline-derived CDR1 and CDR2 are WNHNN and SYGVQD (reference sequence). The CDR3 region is CASSEPDLAGGPHYEQYF. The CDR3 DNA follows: TGCGCCAGCAGTGAGCCGGATCTAGCGGGGGGGCCCCACTACGAGCAGTACTTC.

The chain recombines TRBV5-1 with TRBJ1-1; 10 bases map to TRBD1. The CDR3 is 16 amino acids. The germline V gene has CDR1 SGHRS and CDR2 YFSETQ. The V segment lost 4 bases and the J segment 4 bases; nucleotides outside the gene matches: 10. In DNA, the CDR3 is TGCGCCAGCAGCGAACCGGGACAGGGGCACCCCACTGAAGCTTTCTTT. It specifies CASSEPGQGHPTEAFF. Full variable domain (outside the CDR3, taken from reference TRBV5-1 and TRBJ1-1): KAGVTQTPRYLIKTRGQQVTLSCSPISGHRSVSWYQQTPGQGLQFLFEYFSETQRNKGNFPGRFSGRQFSNSRSEMNVSTLELGDSALYLCASSEPGQGHPTEAFFGQGTRLTVV.

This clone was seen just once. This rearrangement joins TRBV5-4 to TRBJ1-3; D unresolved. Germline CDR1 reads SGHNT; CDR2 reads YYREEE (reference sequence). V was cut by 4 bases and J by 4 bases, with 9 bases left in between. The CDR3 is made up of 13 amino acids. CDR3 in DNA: TGTGCCAGCAGCAACAGCCCCGGAAACACCATATATTTT. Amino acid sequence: CASSNSPGNTIYF.

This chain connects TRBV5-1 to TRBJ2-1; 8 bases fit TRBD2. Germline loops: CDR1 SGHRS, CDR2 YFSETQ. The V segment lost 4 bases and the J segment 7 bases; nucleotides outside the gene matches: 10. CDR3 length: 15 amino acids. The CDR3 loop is CASSAGLATLNEQFF. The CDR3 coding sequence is TGCGCCAGCAGCGCAGGACTAGCTACTTTAAATGAGCAGTTCTTC.

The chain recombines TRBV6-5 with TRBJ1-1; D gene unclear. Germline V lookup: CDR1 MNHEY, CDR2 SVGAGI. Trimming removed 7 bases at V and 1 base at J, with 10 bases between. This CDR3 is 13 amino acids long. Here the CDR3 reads CASNRLRNTEAFF. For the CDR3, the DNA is TGTGCCAGCAATAGACTCCGGAACACTGAAGCTTTCTTT.

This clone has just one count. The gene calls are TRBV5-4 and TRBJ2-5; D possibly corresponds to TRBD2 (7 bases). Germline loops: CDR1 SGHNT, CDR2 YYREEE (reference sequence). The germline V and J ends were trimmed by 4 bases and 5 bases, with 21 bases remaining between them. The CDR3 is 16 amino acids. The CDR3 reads CASSTGRGQGYETQYF. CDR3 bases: TGTGCCAGCAGCACCGGGCGGGGGCAGGGGTATGAGACCCAGTACTTC. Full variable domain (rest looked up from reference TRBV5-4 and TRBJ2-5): ETGVTQSPTHLIKTRGQQVTLRCSSQSGHNTVSWYQQALGQGPQFIFQYYREEENGRGNFPPRFSGLQFPNYSSELNVNALELDDSALYLCASSTGRGQGYETQYFGPGTRLLVL.

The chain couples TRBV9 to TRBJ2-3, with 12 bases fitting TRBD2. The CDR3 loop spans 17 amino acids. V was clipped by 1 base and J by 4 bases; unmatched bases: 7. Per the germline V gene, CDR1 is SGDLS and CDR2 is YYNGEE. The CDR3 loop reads CASSVKSSGRVADTQYF. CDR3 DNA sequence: TGTGCCAGCAGCGTAAAGTCTAGCGGGAGGGTCGCAGATACGCAGTATTTT.

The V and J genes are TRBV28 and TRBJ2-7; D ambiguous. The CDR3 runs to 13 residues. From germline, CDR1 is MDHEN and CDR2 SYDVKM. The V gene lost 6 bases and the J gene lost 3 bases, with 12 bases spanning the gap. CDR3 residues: CASSISPGYEQYF. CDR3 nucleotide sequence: TGTGCCAGCAGCATTTCCCCCGGCTACGAGCAGTACTTC. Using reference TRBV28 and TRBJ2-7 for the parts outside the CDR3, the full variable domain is DVKVTQSSRYLVKRTGEKVFLECVQDMDHENMFWYRQDPGLGLRLIYFSYDVKMKEKGDIPEGYSVSREKKERFSLILESASTNQTSMYLCASSISPGYEQYFGPGTRLTVT.

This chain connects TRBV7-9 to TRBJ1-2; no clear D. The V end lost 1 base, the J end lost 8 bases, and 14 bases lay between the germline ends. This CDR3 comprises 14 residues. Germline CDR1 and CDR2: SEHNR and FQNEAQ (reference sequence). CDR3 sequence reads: CASSLGQPSRGYTF. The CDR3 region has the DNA TGTGCCAGCAGCTTAGGCCAGCCCTCCCGGGGCTACACCTTC.

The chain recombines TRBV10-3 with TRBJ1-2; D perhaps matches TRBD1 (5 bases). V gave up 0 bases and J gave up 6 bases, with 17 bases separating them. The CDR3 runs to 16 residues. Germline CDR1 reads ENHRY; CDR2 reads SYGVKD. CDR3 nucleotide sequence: TGTGCCATCAGTGAGTCGATCTCCTCAGGGAAGGATGGCTACACCTTC. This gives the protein CAISESISSGKDGYTF.

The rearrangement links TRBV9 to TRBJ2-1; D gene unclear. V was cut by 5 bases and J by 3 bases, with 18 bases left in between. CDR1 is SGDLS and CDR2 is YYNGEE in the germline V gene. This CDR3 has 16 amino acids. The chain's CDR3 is CASSAAATLLYNEQFF. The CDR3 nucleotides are TGTGCCAGCAGTGCCGCTGCGACACTACTCTACAATGAGCAGTTCTTC.

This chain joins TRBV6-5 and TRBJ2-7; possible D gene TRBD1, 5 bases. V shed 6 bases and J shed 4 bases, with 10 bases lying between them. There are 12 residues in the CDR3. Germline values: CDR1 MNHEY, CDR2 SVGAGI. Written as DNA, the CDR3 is TGTGCCAGCAGAGGTAGGGGTTACGAGCAGTACTTC. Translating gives CASRGRGYEQYF.

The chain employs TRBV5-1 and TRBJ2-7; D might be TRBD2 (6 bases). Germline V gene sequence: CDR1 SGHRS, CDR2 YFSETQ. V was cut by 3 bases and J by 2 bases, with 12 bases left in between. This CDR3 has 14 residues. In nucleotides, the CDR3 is TGCGCCAGCAGCTCCGGGACTTCTACCTACGAGCAGTACTTC. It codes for CASSSGTSTYEQYF.

CDR3 in DNA: TGTGCCAGCAGCTTAGCGGATAGCGGCGTGTACAATGAGCAGTTCTTC. This translates into CASSLADSGVYNEQFF. The V and J genes are TRBV7-8 and TRBJ2-1; TRBD2 might be the D (6 bases). Trimming left V 0 bases short and J 4 bases short, with 13 bases between. Germline CDR1 SGHVS, CDR2 FQNEAQ. The CDR3 runs to 16 residues.

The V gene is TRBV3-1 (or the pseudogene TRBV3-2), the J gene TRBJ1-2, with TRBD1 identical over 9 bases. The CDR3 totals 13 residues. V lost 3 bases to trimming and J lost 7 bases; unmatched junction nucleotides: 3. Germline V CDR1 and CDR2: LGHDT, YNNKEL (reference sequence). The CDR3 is CASSHLQGAGYTF. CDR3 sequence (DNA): TGTGCCAGCAGCCATTTACAGGGGGCTGGCTACACCTTC.

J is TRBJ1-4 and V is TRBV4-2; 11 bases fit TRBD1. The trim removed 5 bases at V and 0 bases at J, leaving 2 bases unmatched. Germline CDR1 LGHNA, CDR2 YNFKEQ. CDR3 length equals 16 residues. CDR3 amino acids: CASSGTGGTTNEKLFF. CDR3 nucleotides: TGTGCCAGCAGCGGGACAGGGGGTACAACTAATGAAAAACTGTTTTTT.

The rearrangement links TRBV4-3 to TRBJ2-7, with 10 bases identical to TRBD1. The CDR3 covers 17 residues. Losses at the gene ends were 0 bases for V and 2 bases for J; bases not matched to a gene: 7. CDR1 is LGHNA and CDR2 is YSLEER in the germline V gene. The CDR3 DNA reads TGCGCCAGCAGCCAAGAAGGGTCCGGGACAGGGGCCTACGAGCAGTACTTC. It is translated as CASSQEGSGTGAYEQYF.

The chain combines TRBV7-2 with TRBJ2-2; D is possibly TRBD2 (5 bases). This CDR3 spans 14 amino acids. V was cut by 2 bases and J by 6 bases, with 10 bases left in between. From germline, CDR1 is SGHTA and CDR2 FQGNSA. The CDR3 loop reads CASSLTSGAGELFF. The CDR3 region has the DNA TGTGCCAGCAGCTTAACTTCCGGGGCCGGGGAGCTGTTTTTT.

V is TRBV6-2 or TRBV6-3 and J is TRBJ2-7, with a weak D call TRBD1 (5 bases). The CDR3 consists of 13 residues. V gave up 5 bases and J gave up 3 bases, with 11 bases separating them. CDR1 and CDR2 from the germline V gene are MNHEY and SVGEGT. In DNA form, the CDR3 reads TGTGCCAGCAGTAGACAGTCCAACTACGAGCAGTACTTC. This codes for CASSRQSNYEQYF.

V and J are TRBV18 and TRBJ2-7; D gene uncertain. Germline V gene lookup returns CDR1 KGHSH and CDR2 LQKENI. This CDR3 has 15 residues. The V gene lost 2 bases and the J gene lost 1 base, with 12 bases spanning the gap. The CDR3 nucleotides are TGTGCCAGCTCACCAATCGGATCTTCTTCCTACGAGCAGTACTTC. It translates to CASSPIGSSSYEQYF.

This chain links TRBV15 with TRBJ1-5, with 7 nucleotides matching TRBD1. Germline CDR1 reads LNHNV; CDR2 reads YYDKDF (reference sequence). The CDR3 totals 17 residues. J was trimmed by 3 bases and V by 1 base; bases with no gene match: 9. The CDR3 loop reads CATSRAGRGQANQPQHF. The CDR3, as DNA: TGTGCCACCAGCAGAGCCGGTAGGGGGCAAGCCAATCAGCCCCAGCATTTT. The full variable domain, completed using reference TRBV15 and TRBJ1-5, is DAMVIQNPRYQVTQFGKPVTLSCSQTLNHNVMYWYQQKSSQAPKLLFHYYDKDFNNEADTPDNFQSRRPNTSFCFLDIRSPGLGDTAMYLCATSRAGRGQANQPQHFGDGTRLSIL.

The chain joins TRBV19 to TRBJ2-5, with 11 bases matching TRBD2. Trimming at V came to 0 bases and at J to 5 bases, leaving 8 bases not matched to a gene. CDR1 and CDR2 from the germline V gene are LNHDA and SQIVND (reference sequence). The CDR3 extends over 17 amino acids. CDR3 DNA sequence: TGTGCCAGTAGTATAGACGGTAGCGGGAGGGCCAGGGAGACCCAGTACTTC. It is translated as CASSIDGSGRARETQYF.

This chain's CDR3 is CASSYEGGPYEQYF. In DNA form, the CDR3 reads TGTGCCAGCAGTTACGAGGGAGGGCCCTACGAGCAGTACTTC. The chain recombines TRBV6-5 with TRBJ2-7; the match to TRBD2 covers 7 bases. Trimming removed 2 bases from V and 2 bases from J; junction bases left unmatched: 3. The CDR3 is made up of 14 amino acids. Germline CDR1 is MNHEY and CDR2 is SVGAGI.

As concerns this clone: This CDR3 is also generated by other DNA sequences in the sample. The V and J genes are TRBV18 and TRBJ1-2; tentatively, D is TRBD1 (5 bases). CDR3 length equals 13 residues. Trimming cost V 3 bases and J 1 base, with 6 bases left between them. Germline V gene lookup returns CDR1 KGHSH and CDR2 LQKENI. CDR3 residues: CASSPDSNYGYTF. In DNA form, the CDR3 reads TGTGCCAGCTCACCCGACAGTAACTATGGCTACACCTTC.

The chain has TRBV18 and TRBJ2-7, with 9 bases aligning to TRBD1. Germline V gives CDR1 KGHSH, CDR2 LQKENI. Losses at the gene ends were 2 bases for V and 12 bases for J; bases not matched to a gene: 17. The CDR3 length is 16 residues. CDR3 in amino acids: CASSPGENRGLTGRYF. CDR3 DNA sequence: TGTGCCAGCTCACCAGGGGAGAACAGGGGGCTTACAGGGCGGTACTTC.

CDR3 in DNA: TGCAGCGTTGAGCAGGGGGCTGCAGATACGCAGTATTTT. Protein sequence: CSVEQGAADTQYF. The rearrangement uses TRBV29-1 and TRBJ2-3; 8 bases map to TRBD1. This CDR3 spans 13 amino acids. V shed 3 bases, J shed 4 bases, and the junction held 3 bases outside the gene matches. The V gene's germline CDR1 is SQVTM and CDR2 ANQGSEA.

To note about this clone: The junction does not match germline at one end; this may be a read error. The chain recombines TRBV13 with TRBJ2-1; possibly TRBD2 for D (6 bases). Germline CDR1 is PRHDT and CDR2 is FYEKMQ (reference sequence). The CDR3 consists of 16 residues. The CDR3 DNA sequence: TGTGCCAGCAGCCTAGGGGTGGGGGGTTCCTACAATGAGCAGTTCTTC. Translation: CASSLGVGGSYNEQFF.